One sample yielded the 30 T cell receptor beta chains listed below, sequenced in a study of cytomegalovirus exposure and HLA in healthy donors. Primers: 60 Vbeta forward and 13 Jbeta reverse. TCRdb keeps only in-frame clones here, not all; method: immunoSEQ multiplex PCR. The table shows some 120,000 clones, with 81% occurring only once. Material for sequencing was PBMCs. The receptors were sampled from a woman aged 25-40 years in good health and CMV-seronegative.

With respect to this clone: An end of the junction differs from the germline gene, which may be a read error. The sample contains more than one DNA sequence encoding this CDR3. The chain uses TRBV5-1 and TRBJ2-3, with 7 bases that match TRBD2. Germline assignment: CDR1 SGHRS and CDR2 YFSETQ. The CDR3 consists of 15 residues. CDR3 bases: TGCGCCAGCAGCTTGAGAGGACTAGGCACCGATACGCAGTATTTT. It translates to CASSLRGLGTDTQYF. Full variable domain (outside the CDR3, taken from reference TRBV5-1 and TRBJ2-3): KAGVTQTPRYLIKTRGQQVTLSCSPISGHRSVSWYQQTPGQGLQFLFEYFSETQRNKGNFPGRFSGRQFSNSRSEMNVSTLELGDSALYLCASSLRGLGTDTQYFGPGTRLTVL.

The rearrangement joins TRBV28 to TRBJ2-3; no firm D call. CDR3 length equals 12 residues. Trimming cost V 5 bases and J 6 bases, with 9 bases left between them. Germline loops: CDR1 MDHEN, CDR2 SYDVKM. The CDR3 nucleotides are TGTGCCAGCAGTCCCTATCCCGATACGCAGTATTTT. Residues: CASSPYPDTQYF.

The chain links TRBV6-6 to TRBJ1-6; no reliable D call. The ends were cut back, 6 bases at V and 8 bases at J, with 11 bases in the middle. Germline-derived CDR1 and CDR2 are MNHNY and SVGAGI (reference sequence). The CDR3 totals 13 residues. DNA of the CDR3: TGTGCCAGCAGCATTCCGGGGTATTCACCCCTCCACTTT. It yields the protein CASSIPGYSPLHF.

This rearrangement joins TRBV10-3 to TRBJ2-1; TRBD1 aligns across 7 bases. The V gene end was trimmed by 7 bases and the J gene end by 10 bases; junction bases not matched to a gene: 7. The CDR3 is 12 amino acids. CDR1 ENHRY and CDR2 SYGVKD come from the germline V gene. CDR3 in amino acids: CAITPDRREQFF. CDR3 DNA sequence: TGTGCCATCACCCCGGACAGGCGCGAGCAGTTCTTC.

The chain joins TRBV2 to TRBJ2-7, with D maybe TRBD1 (6 bases). Germline CDR1 and CDR2: SNHLY and FYNNEI. The V and J ends lost 6 bases and 6 bases respectively, with 15 bases between them. The length of the CDR3 is 13 residues. This CDR3 is CASRTEQGTEQYF. For the CDR3, the DNA is TGTGCCAGCAGGACCGAACAGGGAACCGAGCAGTACTTC.

This chain links TRBV4-2 with TRBJ1-2, with TRBD1 matching 8 bases. The germline V gene has CDR1 LGHNA and CDR2 YNFKEQ. This CDR3 has 16 residues. Unmatched junction bases numbered 9, after V lost 2 bases and J lost 4 bases. This CDR3 is CASSQPTGVKGYGYTF. CDR3 sequence (DNA): TGTGCCAGCAGCCAACCGACAGGGGTTAAAGGCTATGGCTACACCTTC.

The chain has TRBV6-5 and TRBJ2-7; TRBD2 matches at 7 bases. Germline lookup yields CDR1 MNHEY and CDR2 SVGAGI. This CDR3 comprises 14 residues. With V trimmed by 0 bases and J by 3 bases, 2 bases remained unmatched. CDR3 loop: CASSYSPGGYEQYF. The CDR3 DNA reads as TGTGCCAGCAGTTACTCCCCGGGAGGCTACGAGCAGTACTTC.

The genes are TRBV5-5 and TRBJ1-5, with TRBD1 as a possible D gene (5 bases). Germline values: CDR1 SGHKS, CDR2 YYEKEE (reference sequence). V was pared by 4 bases and J by 4 bases, with 9 bases between. This CDR3 is 13 amino acids long. The DNA for the CDR3 is TGTGCCAGCAGCGTGACAGTGAATCAGCCCCAGCATTTT. Translation: CASSVTVNQPQHF.

On this clone itself: The same CDR3 is also encoded by other DNA sequences in this sample. The chain combines TRBV5-4 with TRBJ2-7; D not resolved. Germline V gene lookup returns CDR1 SGHNT and CDR2 YYREEE (reference sequence). Trimming took off 4 bases at V and 2 bases at J, with 7 bases between the two ends. The CDR3 extends over 12 amino acids. The CDR3 reads CASSLNPYEQYF. Written as DNA, the CDR3 is TGTGCCAGCAGCCTAAACCCCTACGAGCAGTACTTC.

The chain joins TRBV11-1 to TRBJ2-7; 8 bases match TRBD1. The CDR3 extends over 15 amino acids. Per germline, CDR1 SGHAT and CDR2 FQDESV (reference sequence). V was pared by 5 bases and J by 3 bases, with 9 bases of the junction left unmatched. The CDR3 sequence is CASSPPPDRDYEQYF. As DNA, the CDR3 is TGTGCCAGCAGCCCGCCCCCGGACAGGGACTACGAGCAGTACTTC.

The chain links TRBV27 to TRBJ2-1; 12 bases match TRBD2. The CDR3 runs 16 residues. In germline, CDR1 is MNHEY, CDR2 SMNVEV (reference sequence). The V segment lost 5 bases and the J segment 8 bases; nucleotides outside the gene matches: 10. The CDR3 sequence: CASSPQTSGRSYEQFF. The CDR3 DNA follows: TGTGCCAGCAGTCCCCAGACTAGCGGGAGATCATATGAGCAGTTCTTC.

J is TRBJ2-3 and V is TRBV5-1; D uncertain. Per the germline V gene, CDR1 is SGHRS and CDR2 is YFSETQ. V lost 5 bases and J lost 2, with 6 bases in between. The CDR3 length is 12 residues. The CDR3 here is CASRQNTDTQYF. CDR3 sequence (DNA): TGCGCCAGCAGGCAGAACACAGATACGCAGTATTTT.

This clone was seen only a few times. The rearrangement joins TRBV4-3 to TRBJ1-3, with D maybe TRBD1 (5 bases). The germline V and J ends were trimmed by 1 base and 4 bases, with 11 bases remaining between them. Per germline, CDR1 LGHNA and CDR2 YSLEER. This CDR3 is built from 15 residues. This chain's CDR3 is CASSQGGRPGNTIYF. CDR3 sequence (DNA): TGCGCCAGCAGCCAAGGGGGCCGCCCGGGAAACACCATATATTTT.

The chain carries TRBV10-3 and TRBJ2-7; the match to TRBD1 covers 9 bases. Germline-derived CDR1 and CDR2 are ENHRY and SYGVKD. V was pared by 0 bases and J by 5 bases, with 8 bases of the junction left unmatched. This CDR3 has 16 residues. CDR3 in DNA: TGTGCCATCAGTGAGTCTTTTGGACAGGGGAACAACGAGCAGTACTTC. Its translation: CAISESFGQGNNEQYF.

This chain links TRBV9 with TRBJ2-3; D is undetermined. The germline gives CDR1 SGDLS, CDR2 YYNGEE. The CDR3 has 15 amino acids. V lost 0 bases and J lost 7, with 15 bases in between. The CDR3 bases are TGTGCCAGCAGCGTAGACACGGTGGGCTCTTATACGCAGTATTTT. Translation gives CASSVDTVGSYTQYF.

The chain employs TRBV5-6 and TRBJ2-5, with D possibly TRBD2 on 7 matching bases. Trimming pared 0 bases from V and 6 bases from J, leaving 12 bases between. The CDR3 is 14 amino acids. Germline V gene lookup returns CDR1 SGHDT and CDR2 YYEEEE. CDR3 coding DNA: TGTGCCAGCAGCTTGGTTGGGGGGGCGCAGACCCAGTACTTC. The encoded protein is CASSLVGGAQTQYF.

V usage is TRBV29-1 and J usage is TRBJ2-1; TRBD2 is a possible D gene (6 bases). The V end was cut by 6 bases, the J end by 7 bases, with 10 bases between. This CDR3 spans 11 amino acids. Germline assignment: CDR1 SQVTM and CDR2 ANQGSEA. The CDR3 sequence: CSVGGGNEQFF. The CDR3 nucleotides are TGCAGCGTGGGTGGGGGGAATGAGCAGTTCTTC.

The J gene is TRBJ2-1, the V gene TRBV5-1, with TRBD2 identical over 16 bases. V gave up 4 bases and J gave up 1 base; unmatched junction bases: 17. The CDR3 extends over 22 amino acids. From germline, CDR1 is SGHRS and CDR2 YFSETQ. Written as DNA, the CDR3 is TGCGCCAGCAGCGCCCAGGGGTCCGGGACTAGCGGGAGGGCAAGGTCCTACAATGAGCAGTTCTTC. It specifies CASSAQGSGTSGRARSYNEQFF. The full variable domain, its missing parts supplied by reference TRBV5-1 and TRBJ2-1, is KAGVTQTPRYLIKTRGQQVTLSCSPISGHRSVSWYQQTPGQGLQFLFEYFSETQRNKGNFPGRFSGRQFSNSRSEMNVSTLELGDSALYLCASSAQGSGTSGRARSYNEQFFGPGTRLTVL.

This clone came up once. The chain has TRBV19 and TRBJ2-7, with 9 bases fitting TRBD1. Germline assignment: CDR1 LNHDA and CDR2 SQIVND (reference sequence). Germline trimming cut 5 bases from V and 2 bases from J; bases unmatched to any gene: 10. CDR3 length: 16 amino acids. CDR3 sequence reads: CASSSEQGAITYEQYF. In DNA, the CDR3 is TGTGCCAGTAGTTCAGAACAGGGGGCGATAACCTACGAGCAGTACTTC.

The chain combines TRBV7-2 with TRBJ2-7; 7 positions agree with TRBD1. This CDR3 contains 15 residues. V dropped 5 bases and J dropped 0; count of bases not matched to a gene: 7. CDR1 and CDR2 (germline): SGHTA, FQGNSA. The CDR3 DNA follows: TGTGCCAGCAGCAGACAGGGCCCTAGCTCCTACGAGCAGTACTTC. Its translation is CASSRQGPSSYEQYF.

The gene calls are TRBV7-9 and TRBJ1-5; 8 bases align to TRBD1. The CDR3 has 15 amino acids. Germline trimming cut 1 base from V and 1 base from J; bases unmatched to any gene: 0. Germline V CDR1 and CDR2: SEHNR, FQNEAQ (reference sequence). The CDR3 DNA reads TGTGCCAGCAGCTTAGGGGACAGGAGCAATCAGCCCCAGCATTTT. Translated, it gives CASSLGDRSNQPQHF. Variable domain in full (rest from reference TRBV7-9 and TRBJ1-5): DTGVSQNPRHKITKRGQNVTFRCDPISEHNRLYWYRQTLGQGPEFLTYFQNEAQLEKSRLLSDRFSAERPKGSFSTLEIQRTEQGDSAMYLCASSLGDRSNQPQHFGDGTRLSIL.

This chain joins TRBV19 and TRBJ1-1; 9 bases map to TRBD1. The CDR3 sequence is 14 residues long. V was clipped by 5 bases and J by 5 bases; unmatched bases: 6. Germline loops: CDR1 LNHDA, CDR2 SQIVND (reference sequence). DNA of the CDR3: TGTGCCAGTAGTTTCACAGGGGGCGAGACTGAAGCTTTCTTT. Translation: CASSFTGGETEAFF. The full variable domain, with the rest looked up from reference TRBV19 and TRBJ1-1, is DGGITQSPKYLFRKEGQNVTLSCEQNLNHDAMYWYRQDPGQGLRLIYYSQIVNDFQKGDIAEGYSVSREKKESFPLTVTSAQKNPTAFYLCASSFTGGETEAFFGQGTRLTVV.

The chain links TRBV15 to TRBJ1-1; perhaps TRBD1 as D (6 bases). V shed 0 bases and J shed 7 bases, with 9 bases lying between them. The CDR3 loop spans 13 amino acids. Germline V lookup: CDR1 LNHNV, CDR2 YYDKDF (reference sequence). CDR3 region: CATSRDRGGEAFF. The CDR3 DNA is TGTGCCACCAGCAGAGACAGGGGCGGTGAAGCTTTCTTT.

The genes are TRBV4-1 and TRBJ2-7; D may be TRBD1 (6 bases). Deletions cut 6 bases from V and 2 bases from J, with 17 bases between. The CDR3 sequence is 15 residues long. In germline, CDR1 is MGHRA, CDR2 YSYEKL. Written as DNA, the CDR3 is TGCGCCAGCAGGTTACGTGGGGACACCGCCTACGAGCAGTACTTC. Encoded protein: CASRLRGDTAYEQYF.

V gene TRBV5-1 combines with J gene TRBJ2-5, with D possibly matching TRBD1 (7 bases). V was cut by 4 bases and J by 7 bases, with 20 bases left in between. Germline CDR1 SGHRS, CDR2 YFSETQ. CDR3 length: 15 amino acids. The CDR3 reads CASSLGQRQGGTQYF. CDR3 coding DNA: TGCGCCAGCAGCCTCGGACAAAGACAGGGAGGGACCCAGTACTTC.

This chain joins TRBV6-5 and TRBJ2-7; no clear D. Trimming cost V 2 bases and J 1 base, with 12 bases left between them. The CDR3 is 15 amino acids. CDR1 and CDR2 (germline): MNHEY, SVGAGI. The CDR3 nucleotides read TGTGCCAGCAGTTACCAGGCCTGGGCATCCTACGAGCAGTACTTC. Encoded protein: CASSYQAWASYEQYF.

The rearrangement joins TRBV6-1 to TRBJ2-1, with a tentative D call TRBD2 (5 bases). Trimming stripped 3 bases from V and 9 bases from J, with 12 bases between. The CDR3 is 13 amino acids. In germline, CDR1 is MNHNS, CDR2 SASEGT. This CDR3 reads CASSDKGAGEQFF. The CDR3 coding sequence is TGTGCCAGCAGTGACAAGGGAGCTGGTGAGCAGTTCTTC.

V usage is TRBV6-1 and J usage is TRBJ1-1; 8 nucleotides match TRBD1. This CDR3 has 14 amino acids. J lost 4 bases, V lost 6 bases, and 7 bases had no gene match. Germline V lookup: CDR1 MNHNS, CDR2 SASEGT. The CDR3 loop reads CASRDRDKGTEAFF. Here the CDR3 DNA reads TGTGCCAGCAGGGACAGGGATAAGGGCACTGAAGCTTTCTTT.

The J gene is TRBJ2-5, the V gene TRBV5-6; 11 nucleotides align to TRBD2. This CDR3 comprises 14 residues. In germline, CDR1 is SGHDT, CDR2 YYEEEE. V was clipped by 2 bases and J by 6 bases; unmatched bases: 3. CDR3 amino acids: CASSFLTSGKTQYF. The CDR3 DNA is TGTGCCAGCAGCTTCCTGACTAGCGGGAAGACCCAGTACTTC.

The chain couples TRBV28 to TRBJ2-1, with TRBD1 matching 8 bases. V shed 6 bases and J 7 bases; nucleotides not matched to a gene: 8. Germline-derived CDR1 and CDR2 are MDHEN and SYDVKM. The CDR3 consists of 14 residues. CDR3 sequence reads: CASRLDRGGNEQFF. The CDR3 DNA follows: TGTGCCAGCAGGTTAGACAGGGGAGGTAATGAGCAGTTCTTC.